This T cell receptor beta chain stems from a study of T cells in Graves' hyperthyroidism and ophthalmopathy. Authors of the study amplified TCR beta CDR3 regions from RNA transcripts. Carried out on the TCR CDR3, a first-round RT-PCR used the HTBI primer set. One entry per CDR3 protein results from TCRdb running MiXCR on the multiplex PCR reads. The table shows around 300,000 distinct CDR3 sequences, with approximately 14% occurring only once. V was cut by 10 bases and J by 4 bases, with 17 bases left in between. The CDR3 has 14 residues. From germline, CDR1 is MDHEN and CDR2 SYDVKM. This clonotype was picked up many times. Clinical symptoms, serum thyroxine, TRAb, thyroid ultrasound and orbital computed tomography informed diagnoses. The PBMCs were taken from about 10 ml of fresh peripheral blood.

This TCR came from a woman aged 40 to 49 with Graves' hyperthyroidism. Material for sequencing was blood. This chain connects TRBV28 to TRBJ1-5, with D unclear. CDR3 in DNA: TGTGCCACCACCCCCCTGCAGTCGAATCAGCCCCAGCATTTT. Its translation is CATTPLQSNQPQHF.